This T cell receptor (beta chain) is from a study of shared clonotypes between healthy human individuals. The study drew its donors from healthy HIV-negative adults without recent acute infections or vaccinations. The assay used deep level. Profiling relied on immunoSEQ multiplex PCR, and the TCRdb table lists in-frame clones only, not all of them. This table has fewer than 1.4 million clones, about four fifths appearing once. CDR3 size: 15 residues. With 5 bases removed from V and 2 bases from J, the gap between germline ends came to 16 bases. In germline, CDR1 is SEHNR, CDR2 FQNEAQ (reference sequence).

The sample consisted of memory CD4+ T cells from PBMCs. Subset here: CD45RA-negative fraction. The V gene is TRBV7-9, the J gene TRBJ2-7, with TRBD1 as a possible D gene (5 bases). This receptor was identified in a young man in good health. Some clones in this sample may be carry-over from other donors' samples. CDR3 protein: CASSPQGTSPYEQYF. CDR3 DNA sequence: TGTGCCAGCAGCCCCCAGGGTACGAGCCCCTACGAGCAGTACTTC.